The clone carrying this T cell receptor (beta chain) turned up a few times. As yet, its antigen is unknown. The source of the sample is a study of naive and memory T cell subsets. Notes on the study in general: Over 85% of naive TCR sequences appeared only once, unlike memory subsets.

The CDR3 is made up of 13 amino acids. CDR1 SGHRS and CDR2 YFSETQ come from the germline V gene. With 0 bases removed from V and 4 bases from J, the gap between germline ends came to 6 bases. The beta constant-region primer was an equimolar mix of two oligonucleotides covering TRBC1 and TRBC2. TCRdb itself ran the UMI-ligation and nested PCR reads through MiXCR, one entry per CDR3 protein. The sample has 140,000 to 150,000 distinct CDR3 sequences, about a sixth seen once; the top ten hold 0.14% to 0.15%. The sequence was collected from a human donor in good health. The chain uses TRBV5-1 and TRBJ2-3, with unresolved D. The source material was naive CD4+ T cells from blood. CDR3 sequence reads: CASSLDYADTQYF. Here the CDR3 DNA reads TGCGCCAGCAGCTTGGACTATGCAGATACGCAGTATTTT.